The clone carrying this T cell receptor beta chain has a handful of counts. Its matching antigen is unknown. The sample originates from a study of siplizumab effects on memory and regulatory T cells. Points from the study as a whole: Among mappable alloreactive CD4+ clones, the Treg-derived fraction averaged approximately 75% with siplizumab versus less than 35% in controls. Alloreactive sequences traceable to unstimulated CD4+ memory cells were significantly reduced by siplizumab.

V lost 4 bases and J 0 bases, leaving 8 bases between the germline ends. The CDR3 runs 14 residues. Germline loops: CDR1 SGHDT, CDR2 YYEEEE. Data came from immunoSEQ multiplex PCR; TCRdb stores just in-frame clones and leaves some out. The data hold 100,000 or so clones, with over 90% observed a single time. The specimen sequenced was non-Treg CD4+ T cells sorted from blood. This chain uses TRBV5-6 with TRBJ1-5; D is unclear. The TCR comes from a human donor in good health. This CDR3 is CASSRSYSNQPQHF. The CDR3 region has the DNA TGTGCCAGCAGCCGAAGTTATAGCAATCAGCCCCAGCATTTT.